This record covers a single T cell receptor beta chain. The antigen it binds to is not known. The sample's treatment or condition label, in plain terms: autologous CTL019 cells: CD19 CAR with 4-1BB and CD3 zeta domains. TCR zeta and 4-1BB costimulatory signaling domains were incorporated into the CD19 CAR. T cells for CTL019 manufacturing were collected from peripheral blood by means of leukapheresis. The DNeasy Blood and Tissue Kit was used to extract genomic DNA from pre-infusion T cells, peripheral blood, or sorted post-infusion T cells. This sample is part of a study of TET2 disruption in CD19-targeted CAR T cells (dated by TCRdb to the late 2010s). With regard to the full study: Sample numbers were set by the original clinical trial design and sample availability, with no additional inclusion criteria. Study-level results and caveats: The conclusions drawn about the patient's CAR T cells were based on extensive analysis of just one subject.

The immunoSEQ assay was used to perform TCR beta chain deep sequencing. Processing in the source paper ran as follows. Only productive TCR beta rearrangements went into calculating clonotype frequencies. Held by TCRdb, this immuneACCESS table contains in-frame sequences only and omits some clones. Under half of the omission traces to an unresolved V gene where checked; the cause of the rest is unknown. The DNA was the basis for D and trimming; V, J and clone size are from that table. The record for this sample contains about 25,000 clones. The top ten clonotypes cover roughly 1.9% of the sample. This receptor was taken from a man in his 70s with chronic lymphocytic leukemia. The input for sequencing was CD8- CAR+ T cells sorted from cultured blood T cells, taken for CD19 CAR T cell therapy. The cell subset or site label, as the study defines it: CD8-negative CAR-positive T cells from the infusion product.

This receptor carries the CDR3 CASMFSMNTEAFF. CDR3 DNA, as far as it was read: TGTGCCAGCATGTTTTCTATGAACACTGAA. This receptor chain uses TRBV6-2 or TRBV6-3 and TRBJ1-1; there is no confident call for the D gene. The read finishes 3 residues shy of the CDR3 end, and the germline J gene is used to complete it. The junction carries 9 bases between V and J, which are trimmed by 7 bases and 0 bases respectively. The CDR3 goes from the cysteine to the phenylalanine over 13 residues. Shown are 30 bases from within the CDR3, in frame from base 1. CDR1 and CDR2, per the germline V gene, are MNHEY and SVGEGT.